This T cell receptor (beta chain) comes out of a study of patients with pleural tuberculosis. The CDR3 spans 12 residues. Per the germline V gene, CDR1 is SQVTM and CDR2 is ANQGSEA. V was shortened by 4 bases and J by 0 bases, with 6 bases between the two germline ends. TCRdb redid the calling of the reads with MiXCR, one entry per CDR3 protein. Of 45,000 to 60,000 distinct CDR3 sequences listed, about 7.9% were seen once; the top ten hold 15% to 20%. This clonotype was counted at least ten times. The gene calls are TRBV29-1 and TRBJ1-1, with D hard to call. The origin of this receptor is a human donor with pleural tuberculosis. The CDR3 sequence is CSVASVNTEAFF. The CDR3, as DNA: TGCAGCGTTGCGTCGGTGAACACTGAAGCTTTCTTT.